The present T cell receptor (beta chain) was sequenced within a study of T cells in women clearing cervical HPV infection. The germline V gene encodes CDR1 SGHTA and CDR2 FQGNSA. V lost 5 bases and J lost 1, with 13 bases in between. The CDR3 totals 15 residues. Method: immunoSEQ multiplex PCR; TCRdb's copy keeps in-frame clones and lacks some. The specimen's table records about 35,000 clones. Details on this clone: Read sequence stops 3 residues before the CDR3 end, and the germline J gene provides the missing end.

The source material was blood buffy coat. The chain joins TRBV7-2 to TRBJ2-3, with D tentatively TRBD2 (6 bases). This sequence originates from a woman between 18 and 70 years old with a cervical HPV16 infection that either progressed to CIN3+ or cleared (not recorded which). This CDR3 is CASSTGGAGTDTQYF. CDR3 DNA, as far as it was read: TGTGCCAGCAGCACCGGGGGAGCGGGCACAGATACG.